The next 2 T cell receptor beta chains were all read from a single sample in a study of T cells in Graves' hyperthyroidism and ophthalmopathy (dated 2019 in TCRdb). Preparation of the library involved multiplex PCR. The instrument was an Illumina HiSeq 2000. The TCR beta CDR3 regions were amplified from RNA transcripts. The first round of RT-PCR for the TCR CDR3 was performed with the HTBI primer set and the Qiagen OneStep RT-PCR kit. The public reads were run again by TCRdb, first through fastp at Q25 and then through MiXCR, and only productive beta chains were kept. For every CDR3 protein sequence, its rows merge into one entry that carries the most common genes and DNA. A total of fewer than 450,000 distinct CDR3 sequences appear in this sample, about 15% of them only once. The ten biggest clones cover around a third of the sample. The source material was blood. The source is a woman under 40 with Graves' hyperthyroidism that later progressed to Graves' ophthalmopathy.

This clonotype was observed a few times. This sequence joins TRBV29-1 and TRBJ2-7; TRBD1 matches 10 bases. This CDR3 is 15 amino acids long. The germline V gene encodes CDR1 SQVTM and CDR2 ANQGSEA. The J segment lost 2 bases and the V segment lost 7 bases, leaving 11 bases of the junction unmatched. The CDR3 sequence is CSAHDPGQGTYEQYF. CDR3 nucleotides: TGCAGCGCCCATGACCCGGGACAGGGGACCTACGAGCAGTACTTC.

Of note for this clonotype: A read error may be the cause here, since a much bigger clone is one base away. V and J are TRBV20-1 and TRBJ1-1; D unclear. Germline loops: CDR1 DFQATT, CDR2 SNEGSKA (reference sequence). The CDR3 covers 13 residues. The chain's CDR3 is CSARPVADTEALF. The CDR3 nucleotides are TGCAGTGCTCGCCCCGTCGCAGACACTGAAGCTTTATTT.